This T cell receptor beta chain was found in a study of T-cell memory formation after mild COVID-19. Points from the study as a whole: Among contracting clones, CD4+ were mainly CM/EM and CD8+ enriched in EMRA. Certain responding clones were present in pre-infection memory, suggesting participation of cross-reactive memory.

Germline CDR1 and CDR2: LNHNV and YYDKDF (reference sequence). The CDR3 length is 15 residues. With 3 bases clipped from V and 5 bases from J, the junction kept 5 bases outside the gene matches. This clonotype occurred a few times. Its antigen is as yet unknown. Barcoded TCR alpha and TCR beta cDNA libraries with UMIs came from 5'RACE using constant-segment primers. TCRdb used MiXCR to reprocess the 5' RACE reads, holding one entry per CDR3 protein. The table shows tens of thousands of distinct CDR3 sequences, with approximately 15% occurring only once. The chain has TRBV15 and TRBJ2-5, with 11 positions matching TRBD2. The receptor's source is an adult woman who had mild COVID-19 (a few samples of this study predate the infection). Cell type and time point are not known. Sequencing used PBMCs or a T cell subset sorted from them (not recorded which). The CDR3 DNA follows: TGTGCCACCAGCAGTAGCGGGGGGGCCCTTGAGACCCAGTACTTC. Protein: CATSSSGGALETQYF.